This TCR beta chain was obtained from a study of spatial heterogeneity in lung cancer. Described time point: sample taken at primary tumor resection. No cells were sorted before sequencing. The whole RNA sequenced was extracted from tumor, nontumor lung or frozen PBMC. V dropped 8 bases and J dropped 5; count of bases not matched to a gene: 5. This CDR3 has 13 amino acids. This clonotype was counted only a few times. The size of this beta chain means little, since it is a stray read in a library made for alpha chains. Each TCR cDNA molecule carried a unique molecular identifier. TCRdb analysed the 5' RACE reads with MiXCR anew, one entry per CDR3 protein. The table includes approximately 800 distinct CDR3 sequences, about 21% detected once.

This clonotype originated in a female donor with early-stage non-small cell lung cancer. Sequenced here: PBMCs, sampled at surgery. This chain joins TRBV12-3 or TRBV12-4 and TRBJ2-7; 11 bases align to TRBD1. The CDR3, as DNA: TGTGCCAGCGGCGGACAGGGGGCCCACGAGCAGTACTTC. It codes for CASGGQGAHEQYF.